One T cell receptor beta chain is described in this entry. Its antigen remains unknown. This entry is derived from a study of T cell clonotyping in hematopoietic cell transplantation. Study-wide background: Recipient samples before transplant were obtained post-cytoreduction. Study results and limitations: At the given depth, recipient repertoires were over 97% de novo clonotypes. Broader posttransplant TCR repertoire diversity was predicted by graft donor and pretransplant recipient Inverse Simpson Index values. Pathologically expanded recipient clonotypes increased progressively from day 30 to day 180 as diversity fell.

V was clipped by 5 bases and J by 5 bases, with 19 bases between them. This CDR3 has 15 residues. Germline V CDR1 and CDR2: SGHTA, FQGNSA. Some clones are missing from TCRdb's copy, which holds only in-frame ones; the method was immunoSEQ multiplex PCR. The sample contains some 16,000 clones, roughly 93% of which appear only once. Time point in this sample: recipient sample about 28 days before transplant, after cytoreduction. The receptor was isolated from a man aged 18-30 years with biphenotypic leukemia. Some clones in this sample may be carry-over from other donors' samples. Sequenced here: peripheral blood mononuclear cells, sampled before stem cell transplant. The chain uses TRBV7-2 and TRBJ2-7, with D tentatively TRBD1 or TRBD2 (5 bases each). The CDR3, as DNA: TGTGCCAGCAGCCTAGGTCCGGGGCTTGTCCACGAGCAGTACTTC. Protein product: CASSLGPGLVHEQYF.